The next 18 T cell receptor beta chains were all read from a single sample in a study of blood T cell repertoires in COVID-19. Assay: immunoSEQ multiplex PCR; the TCRdb copy retains only in-frame clones and omits some. This table holds some 300,000 clones, roughly 88% found once. The source material was peripheral blood. These receptors were obtained from a woman in her twenties or thirties who had recovered from COVID-19.

The chain uses TRBV28 and TRBJ1-2; weak D call: TRBD1 (5 bases). Germline V CDR1 and CDR2: MDHEN, SYDVKM. Between the trimmed V and J ends, which lost 6 bases and 10 bases, there was a span of 18 bases. CDR3 size: 13 residues. CDR3 in amino acids: CASRLSGNSFYTF. The DNA of the CDR3 is TGTGCCAGCAGATTGTCAGGGAACAGCTTCTACACCTTC.

The chain joins TRBV15 to TRBJ1-2; D unresolved. This CDR3 spans 14 amino acids. The germline gives CDR1 LNHNV, CDR2 YYDKDF (reference sequence). With 0 bases removed from V and 5 bases from J, the gap between germline ends came to 10 bases. As DNA, the CDR3 is TGTGCCACCAGCAGAGATCTTACATCTTATGGCTACACCTTC. Its protein is CATSRDLTSYGYTF.

The chain employs TRBV28 and TRBJ1-5; 7 positions agree with TRBD1. CDR1 and CDR2 (germline): MDHEN, SYDVKM. The CDR3 runs to 13 residues. After removal of 8 bases from V and 3 bases from J, the junction contained 4 bases not matched to a gene. The CDR3 spells CASQGELNQPQHF. As DNA, the CDR3 is TGTGCCAGCCAGGGGGAACTCAATCAGCCCCAGCATTTT. Combining the CDR3 with reference TRBV28 and TRBJ1-5 gives the whole variable domain DVKVTQSSRYLVKRTGEKVFLECVQDMDHENMFWYRQDPGLGLRLIYFSYDVKMKEKGDIPEGYSVSREKKERFSLILESASTNQTSMYLCASQGELNQPQHFGDGTRLSIL.

This clone was recorded many times. Here the CDR3 reads CASSQQGPLGAIYF. The CDR3 DNA is TGTGCCAGCAGCCAGCAGGGCCCCCTCGGAGCCATATATTTT. This rearrangement joins TRBV7-8 to TRBJ1-3; D is possibly TRBD1 (5 bases). Germline V gives CDR1 SGHVS, CDR2 FQNEAQ. V was trimmed by 5 bases and J by 11 bases, leaving 19 bases between them. This CDR3 contains 14 residues.

This sequence joins TRBV4-1 and TRBJ2-2; 14 nucleotides match TRBD2. The length of the CDR3 is 22 residues. With V trimmed by 4 bases and J by 6 bases, 22 bases remained unmatched. Germline CDR1 and CDR2: MGHRA and YSYEKL. The CDR3 bases are TGCGCCAGCAGCCGAACTAACATGACAGGACTAGCGGGGGGCCTCGTTTCCGGGGAGCTGTTTTTT. It codes for CASSRTNMTGLAGGLVSGELFF.

This chain joins TRBV7-2 and TRBJ2-7; 7 nucleotides agree with TRBD1. Trimming removed 5 bases from V and 3 bases from J; junction bases left unmatched: 7. CDR1 is SGHTA, CDR2 FQGNSA, per germline. The CDR3 is made up of 14 amino acids. CDR3 DNA: TGTGCCAGCAGCCCTGACAGGGCGCGCTACGAGCAGTACTTC. Protein product: CASSPDRARYEQYF.

V usage is TRBV2 and J usage is TRBJ2-1; 10 bases are shared with TRBD2. V was clipped by 5 bases and J by 7 bases; unmatched bases: 11. The CDR3 length is 16 residues. Looked up from germline, CDR1 is SNHLY and CDR2 is FYNNEI. The CDR3 DNA is TGTGCCAGCAGTTCTTCCACTAGCGGGGCCCTTAATGAGCAGTTCTTC. This sequence encodes CASSSSTSGALNEQFF.

The chain employs TRBV6-5 and TRBJ1-2; 7 bases are a match to TRBD1. Losses at the gene ends were 6 bases for V and 3 bases for J; bases not matched to a gene: 10. This CDR3 is built from 15 residues. CDR1 and CDR2 (germline): MNHEY, SVGAGI. The CDR3 nucleotides read TGTGCCAGCAGCGCCTCGACAGGGAAGGACTATGGCTACACCTTC. Protein sequence: CASSASTGKDYGYTF.

This clone has just one count. The chain joins TRBV7-9 to TRBJ2-3; no clear D. Looked up from germline, CDR1 is SEHNR and CDR2 is FQNEAQ (reference sequence). The CDR3 sequence is 13 residues long. Trimming pared 2 bases from V and 4 bases from J, leaving 7 bases between. CDR3 loop: CASSLKAADTQYF. The CDR3 DNA reads as TGTGCCAGCAGCTTAAAAGCTGCAGATACGCAGTATTTT.

The gene calls are TRBV29-1 and TRBJ2-3, with 7 bases aligning to TRBD1. Germline CDR1 reads SQVTM; CDR2 reads ANQGSEA. The CDR3 totals 13 residues. V lost 7 bases to trimming and J lost 3 bases; unmatched junction nucleotides: 7. DNA of the CDR3: TGCAGCGGGTTGACAGGGTTGACAGATACGCAGTATTTT. It specifies CSGLTGLTDTQYF.

This chain connects TRBV27 to TRBJ1-5; 9 nucleotides line up with TRBD1. Germline V lookup: CDR1 MNHEY, CDR2 SMNVEV (reference sequence). V was clipped by 5 bases and J by 1 base; unmatched bases: 3. The CDR3 is 15 residues long. The CDR3 bases are TGTGCCAGCAGTACAGGGGGCGCAAGCAATCAGCCCCAGCATTTT. Translated: CASSTGGASNQPQHF.

V gene TRBV5-1 combines with J gene TRBJ2-1, with a possible D match to TRBD2 (5 bases). The CDR3 contains 14 residues. Trimming removed 5 bases at V and 4 bases at J, with 13 bases between. CDR1 is SGHRS, CDR2 YFSETQ, per germline. The CDR3 DNA reads TGCGCCAGCAGTTTTCTAGCTGAGTACAATGAGCAGTTCTTC. Residues: CASSFLAEYNEQFF.

This clone has just a few counts. V gene TRBV3-1 (or the pseudogene TRBV3-2) combines with J gene TRBJ1-6, with 7 bases aligning to TRBD1. Germline CDR1 LGHDT, CDR2 YNNKEL (reference sequence). V shed 0 bases and J 10 bases; nucleotides not matched to a gene: 15. The CDR3 spans 18 residues. This chain's CDR3 is CASSQDFVGDRDTSPLHF. The DNA of the CDR3 is TGTGCCAGCAGCCAAGATTTCGTCGGAGACAGGGATACCTCACCCCTCCACTTT.

About this clone: Because it lacks the conserved phenylalanine or tryptophan at the end, this CDR3 is likely a read error. J is TRBJ1-6 and V is TRBV4-3; D is ambiguous. Trimming pared 0 bases from V and 3 bases from J, leaving 3 bases between. Germline V gene data show CDR1 as LGHNA and CDR2 as YSLEER. The CDR3 sequence is 14 residues long. The CDR3 region is CASSQENYNSPLHL. The DNA of the CDR3 is TGCGCCAGCAGCCAAGAGAACTATAATTCACCCCTCCACCTT.

Here the CDR3 DNA reads TGCGCCAGCAGCCAAACGTCGGGCAGGGTGGATTCACCCCTCCACTTT. Translating it yields CASSQTSGRVDSPLHF. V usage is TRBV4-3 and J usage is TRBJ1-6; TRBD1 might be the D (5 bases). CDR1 and CDR2 from the germline V gene are LGHNA and YSLEER. CDR3 length: 16 residues. Trimming shortened V by 2 bases and J by 8 bases, and 16 bases separated the two germline ends.

V usage is TRBV28 and J usage is TRBJ2-4; 9 bases are a match to TRBD2. The junction had 7 bases not matched to a gene; V was cut back by 4 bases and J by 0 bases. The CDR3 is 17 residues long. Germline lookup yields CDR1 MDHEN and CDR2 SYDVKM. CDR3 coding DNA: TGTGCCAGCAGTTCCCAGAGCGGGGGGATAGCCAAAAACATTCAGTACTTC. Translated: CASSSQSGGIAKNIQYF.

The DNA of the CDR3 is TGTGCCAGCAGCTCCTACATGGGGCAGAATAACTATGGCTACACCTTC. This translates into CASSSYMGQNNYGYTF. This sequence joins TRBV7-2 and TRBJ1-2; maybe TRBD1 (5 bases). The CDR3 has 16 amino acids. The germline CDR1 and CDR2 sequences are SGHTA and FQGNSA. Trimming removed 4 bases from V and 1 base from J, with 16 bases in between.

The chain joins TRBV5-1 to TRBJ2-2, with 8 bases identical to TRBD1. CDR3 length: 15 residues. CDR1 and CDR2 (germline): SGHRS, YFSETQ. The trim removed 4 bases at V and 11 bases at J, leaving 13 bases unmatched. The CDR3 sequence is CASSTQTGDRRELFF. In nucleotides, the CDR3 is TGCGCCAGCAGCACTCAGACAGGGGATAGGAGAGAGCTGTTTTTT.